These 13 T cell receptor beta chains were all obtained from the same sample, sequenced in a study of long-term antiretroviral therapy in people with HIV. Survey-level resolution applied to immunoSEQ assay v3.0. Clones were sequenced by immunoSEQ multiplex PCR, and TCRdb holds only the in-frame ones, with some missing. The data hold fewer than 25,000 clones, with about 78% observed a single time. Sequences were derived from unsorted PBMCs, sampled 2.9 years after starting antiretroviral therapy. The receptors come from a woman aged 25 to 39 with HIV.

The chain has TRBV27 and TRBJ1-6; TRBD1 might be the D (5 bases). Germline V gives CDR1 MNHEY, CDR2 SMNVEV (reference sequence). Trimming took off 0 bases at V and 7 bases at J, with 7 bases between the two ends. The CDR3 contains 14 residues. The CDR3 reads CASSLSRGNSPLHF. The CDR3 nucleotides are TGTGCCAGCAGTTTATCGAGGGGCAATTCACCCCTCCACTTT.

The chain recombines TRBV4-2 with TRBJ1-2; D not certain. Germline CDR1 LGHNA, CDR2 YNFKEQ. Trimming stripped 4 bases from V and 3 bases from J, with 18 bases between. CDR3 length: 16 residues. CDR3 DNA: TGTGCCAGCAGCCCCGAAGGGAGCGGGATTGACTATGGCTACACCTTC. This sequence encodes CASSPEGSGIDYGYTF.

The J gene is TRBJ2-4, the V gene TRBV19; D remains ambiguous. V was trimmed by 5 bases and J by 4 bases, leaving 15 bases between them. Germline V gives CDR1 LNHDA, CDR2 SQIVND (reference sequence). This CDR3 contains 15 residues. The CDR3: CASSPEGGVKNIQYF. DNA of the CDR3: TGTGCCAGTAGTCCCGAAGGTGGAGTAAAAAACATTCAGTACTTC.

The DNA for the CDR3 is TGTGCCAGCAGCGAACTCATCAGGGGGTCACGCGCCTACAATGAGCAGTTCTTC. Amino acids: CASSELIRGSRAYNEQFF. The gene calls are TRBV2 and TRBJ2-1; 7 nucleotides agree with TRBD1. From germline, CDR1 is SNHLY and CDR2 FYNNEI. V was pared by 6 bases and J by 2 bases, with 16 bases of the junction left unmatched. The CDR3 runs 18 residues.

The rearrangement joins TRBV7-2 to TRBJ1-5; D might be TRBD1 (6 bases). Trimming took off 5 bases at V and 1 base at J, with 12 bases between the two ends. From germline, CDR1 is SGHTA and CDR2 FQGNSA. The CDR3 extends over 15 amino acids. In DNA form, the CDR3 reads TGTGCCAGCAGCCGAGGACAGTCAAGCAATCAGCCCCAGCATTTT. Translated, it gives CASSRGQSSNQPQHF.

The sample holds a few counts of this clone. The CDR3 sequence: CSASIQEEAFF. The CDR3 coding sequence is TGCAGTGCTAGTATACAGGAGGAAGCTTTCTTT. V gene TRBV20-1 combines with J gene TRBJ1-1, with a weak D call TRBD1 (5 bases). Per the germline V gene, CDR1 is DFQATT and CDR2 is SNEGSKA (reference sequence). This CDR3 is 11 amino acids long. Trimming removed 3 bases at V and 8 bases at J, with 10 bases between.

V usage is TRBV14 and J usage is TRBJ1-1, with D possibly matching TRBD1 (5 bases). Germline loops: CDR1 SGHDN, CDR2 FVKESK. Trimming removed 4 bases at V and 5 bases at J, with 11 bases between. The CDR3 loop spans 13 amino acids. For the CDR3, the DNA is TGTGCCAGCAGCCCTCAGGGTTTGACTGAAGCTTTCTTT. Its translation is CASSPQGLTEAFF.

J is TRBJ1-5 and V is TRBV2; the D is unclear. The V gene lost 4 bases and the J gene lost 1 base, with 11 bases spanning the gap. The CDR3 contains 15 residues. CDR1 is SNHLY and CDR2 is FYNNEI in the germline V gene. CDR3 sequence: CASSGYRESNQPQHF. CDR3 DNA: TGTGCCAGCAGTGGTTACAGAGAGAGCAATCAGCCCCAGCATTTT.

V is TRBV7-7 and J is TRBJ2-5; D perhaps matches TRBD2 (5 bases). V gave up 5 bases and J gave up 4 bases, with 8 bases separating them. Germline CDR1 and CDR2: SSHAT and FNYEAQ (reference sequence). The CDR3 is 12 amino acids. CDR3 sequence (DNA): TGTGCCAGCAGCAAACTAGGAGAGACCCAGTACTTC. It is translated as CASSKLGETQYF.

The chain uses TRBV18 and TRBJ1-2; 7 bases line up with TRBD1. This CDR3 is built from 13 residues. With 5 bases clipped from V and 3 bases from J, the junction kept 3 bases outside the gene matches. Germline values: CDR1 KGHSH, CDR2 LQKENI. The CDR3 loop reads CASSGTGDYGYTF. CDR3 sequence (DNA): TGTGCCAGCTCAGGAACAGGGGACTATGGCTACACCTTC.

The rearrangement links TRBV10-3 to TRBJ2-2, with D perhaps matching TRBD2 (6 bases). Germline V lookup: CDR1 ENHRY, CDR2 SYGVKD. Between the trimmed V and J ends, which lost 2 bases and 7 bases, there was a span of 11 bases. The CDR3 loop spans 14 amino acids. As DNA, the CDR3 is TGTGCCATCAGTGAGGAGGGGCGGGGCGGGGAGCTGTTTTTT. Residues: CAISEEGRGGELFF.

In its sample, this clone was seen a few times. The CDR3 sequence is CASSLVVSNSPLHF. CDR3 DNA: TGCGCCAGCAGCTTGGTGGTCAGTAATTCACCCCTCCACTTT. This rearrangement joins TRBV5-1 to TRBJ1-6; D remains unclear. The CDR3 covers 14 residues. The V end lost 0 bases, the J end lost 6 bases, and 7 bases lay between the germline ends. Germline V gene sequence: CDR1 SGHRS, CDR2 YFSETQ.

There are a few counts of this clone. The gene calls are TRBV5-4 and TRBJ1-2, with a possible D match to TRBD1 (6 bases). The CDR3 runs 13 residues. Trimming shortened V by 0 bases and J by 7 bases, and 10 bases separated the two germline ends. From germline, CDR1 is SGHNT and CDR2 YYREEE (reference sequence). The CDR3 DNA follows: TGTGCCAGCAGCTTGGCAGGGGTGAGTGGCTACACCTTC. Its protein product is CASSLAGVSGYTF.